This T cell receptor (beta chain) was observed in a study of T cell responses to AZD1222 COVID-19 vaccine. This clone was counted between two and nine times. Antigen: not known. Some clones are missing from TCRdb's copy, which holds only in-frame ones; the method was immunoSEQ multiplex PCR. The sample yields roughly 130,000 clones, 75% to 90% seen once. Germline CDR1 SGDLS, CDR2 YYNGEE. The trim removed 3 bases at V and 8 bases at J, leaving 16 bases unmatched. This CDR3 spans 19 amino acids. Whole-study results and caveats: With two AZD1222 doses given, Spike-specific TCR breadth and depth both rose.

The TCR comes from an adult in good health. Source: peripheral blood, taken on day 0 of AZD1222 vaccination. The V and J genes are TRBV9 and TRBJ2-1; 14 bases align to TRBD2. The CDR3 protein is CASSDTRPGLAGVWDEQFF. The CDR3 coding sequence is TGTGCCAGCAGCGACACCCGCCCGGGACTAGCGGGAGTGTGGGATGAGCAGTTCTTC.